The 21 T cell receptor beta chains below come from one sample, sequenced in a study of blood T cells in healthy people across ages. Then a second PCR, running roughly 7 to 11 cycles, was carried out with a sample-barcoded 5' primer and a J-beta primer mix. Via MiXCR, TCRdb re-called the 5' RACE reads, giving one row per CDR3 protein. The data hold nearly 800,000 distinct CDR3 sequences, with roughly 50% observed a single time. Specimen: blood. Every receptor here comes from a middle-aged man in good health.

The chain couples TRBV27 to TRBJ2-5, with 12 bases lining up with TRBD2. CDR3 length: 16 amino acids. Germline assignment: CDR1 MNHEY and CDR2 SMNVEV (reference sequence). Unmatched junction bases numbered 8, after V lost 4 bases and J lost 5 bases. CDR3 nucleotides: TGTGCCAGCAGTTCTAGCGGGGGGGCCTTTGGGGAGACCCAGTACTTC. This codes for CASSSSGGAFGETQYF.

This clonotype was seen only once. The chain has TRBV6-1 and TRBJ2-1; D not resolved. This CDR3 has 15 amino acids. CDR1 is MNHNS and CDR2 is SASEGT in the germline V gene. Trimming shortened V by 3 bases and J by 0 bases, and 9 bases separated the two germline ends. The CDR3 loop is CASSEAPSSYNEQFF. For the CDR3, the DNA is TGTGCCAGCAGTGAGGCCCCTAGCTCCTACAATGAGCAGTTCTTC.

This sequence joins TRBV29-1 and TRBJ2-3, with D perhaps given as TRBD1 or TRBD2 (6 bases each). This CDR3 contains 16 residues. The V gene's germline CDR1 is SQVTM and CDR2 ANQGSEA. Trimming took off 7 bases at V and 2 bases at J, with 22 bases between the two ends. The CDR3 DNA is TGCAGCGCCCAACCCCTTGGAGGGGGAAACACAGATACGCAGTATTTT. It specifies CSAQPLGGGNTDTQYF.

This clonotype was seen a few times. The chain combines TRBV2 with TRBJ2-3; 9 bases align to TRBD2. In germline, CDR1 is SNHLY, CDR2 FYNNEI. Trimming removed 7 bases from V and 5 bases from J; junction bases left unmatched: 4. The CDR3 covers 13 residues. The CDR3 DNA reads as TGTGCCAGCAAGGTAGCGGGAGTAGATACGCAGTATTTT. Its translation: CASKVAGVDTQYF.

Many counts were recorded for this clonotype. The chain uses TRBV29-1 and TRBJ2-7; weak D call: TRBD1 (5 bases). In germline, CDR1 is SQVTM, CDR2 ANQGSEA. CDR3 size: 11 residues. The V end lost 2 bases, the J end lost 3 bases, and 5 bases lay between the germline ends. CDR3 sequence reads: CSVEQGYEQYF. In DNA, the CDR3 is TGCAGCGTTGAACAGGGCTACGAGCAGTACTTC.

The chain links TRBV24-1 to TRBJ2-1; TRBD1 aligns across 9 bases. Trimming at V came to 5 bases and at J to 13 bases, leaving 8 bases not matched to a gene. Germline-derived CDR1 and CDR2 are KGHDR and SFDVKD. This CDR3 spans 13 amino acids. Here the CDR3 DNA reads TGTGCCACCAGTGGAAGGGACAGGGTAGGACAGTTCTTC. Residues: CATSGRDRVGQFF.

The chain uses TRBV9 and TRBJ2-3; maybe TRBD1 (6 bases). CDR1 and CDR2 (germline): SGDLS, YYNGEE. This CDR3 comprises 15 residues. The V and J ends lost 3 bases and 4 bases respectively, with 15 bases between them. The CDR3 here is CASSDTGHPSDTQYF. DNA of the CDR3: TGTGCCAGCAGCGATACAGGGCACCCGTCAGATACGCAGTATTTT.

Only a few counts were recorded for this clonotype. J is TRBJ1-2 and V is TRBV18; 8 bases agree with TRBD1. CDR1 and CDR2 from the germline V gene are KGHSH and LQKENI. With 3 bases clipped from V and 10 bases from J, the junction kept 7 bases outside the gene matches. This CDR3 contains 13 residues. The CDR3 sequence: CASSPGQDLPYTF. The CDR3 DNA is TGTGCCAGCTCACCGGGACAGGACTTGCCCTACACCTTC. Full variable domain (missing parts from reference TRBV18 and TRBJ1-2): NAGVMQNPRHLVRRRGQEARLRCSPMKGHSHVYWYRQLPEEGLKFMVYLQKENIIDESGMPKERFSAEFPKEGPSILRIQQVVRGDSAAYFCASSPGQDLPYTFGSGTRLTVV.

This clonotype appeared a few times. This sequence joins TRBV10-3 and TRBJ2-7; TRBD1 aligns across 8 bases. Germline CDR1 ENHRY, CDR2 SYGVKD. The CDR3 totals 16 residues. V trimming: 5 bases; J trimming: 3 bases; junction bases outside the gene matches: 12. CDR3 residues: CAISTTRDRSGYEQYF. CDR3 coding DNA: TGTGCCATCAGTACTACAAGGGACAGGTCGGGCTACGAGCAGTACTTC.

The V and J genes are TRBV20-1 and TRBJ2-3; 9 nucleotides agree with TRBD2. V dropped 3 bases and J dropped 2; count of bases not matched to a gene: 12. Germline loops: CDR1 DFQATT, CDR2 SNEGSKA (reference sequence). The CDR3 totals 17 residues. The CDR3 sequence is CSASLLAGGAVTDTQYF. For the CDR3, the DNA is TGCAGTGCTAGTCTTCTGGCGGGGGGGGCGGTCACAGATACGCAGTATTTT.

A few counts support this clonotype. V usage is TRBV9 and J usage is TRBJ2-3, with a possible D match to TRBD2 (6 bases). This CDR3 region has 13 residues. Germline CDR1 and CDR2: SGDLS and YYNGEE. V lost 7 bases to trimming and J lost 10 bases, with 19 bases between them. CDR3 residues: CASGGGLAAPQYF. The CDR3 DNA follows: TGTGCCAGCGGTGGGGGTTTAGCGGCCCCGCAGTATTTT.

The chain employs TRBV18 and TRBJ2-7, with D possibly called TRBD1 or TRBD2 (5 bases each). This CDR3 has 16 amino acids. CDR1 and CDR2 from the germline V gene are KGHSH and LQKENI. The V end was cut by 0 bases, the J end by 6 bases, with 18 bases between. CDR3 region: CASSPPGRAEVGEQYF. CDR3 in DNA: TGTGCCAGCTCACCACCGGGACGAGCGGAGGTAGGCGAGCAGTACTTC.

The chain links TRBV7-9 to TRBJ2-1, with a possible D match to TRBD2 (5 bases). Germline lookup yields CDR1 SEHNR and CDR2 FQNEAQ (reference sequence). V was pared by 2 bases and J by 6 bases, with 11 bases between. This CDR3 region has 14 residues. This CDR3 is CASSLTGLANEQFF. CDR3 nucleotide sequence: TGTGCCAGCAGCTTAACGGGGTTGGCCAATGAGCAGTTCTTC.

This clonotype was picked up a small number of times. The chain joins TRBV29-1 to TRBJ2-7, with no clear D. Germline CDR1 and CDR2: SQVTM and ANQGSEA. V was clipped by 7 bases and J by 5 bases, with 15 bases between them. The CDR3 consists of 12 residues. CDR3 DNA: TGCAGCGGTTCACGCATAGGCGACGAGCAGTACTTC. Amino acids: CSGSRIGDEQYF.

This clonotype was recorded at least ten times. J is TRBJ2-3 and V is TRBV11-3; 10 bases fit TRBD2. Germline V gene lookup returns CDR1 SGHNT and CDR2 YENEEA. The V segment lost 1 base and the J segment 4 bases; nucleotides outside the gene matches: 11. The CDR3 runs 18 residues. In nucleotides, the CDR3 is TGTGCCAGCAGCTTAGCGGGCCTAGCGGGAGTAAGGGCAGATACGCAGTATTTT. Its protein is CASSLAGLAGVRADTQYF.

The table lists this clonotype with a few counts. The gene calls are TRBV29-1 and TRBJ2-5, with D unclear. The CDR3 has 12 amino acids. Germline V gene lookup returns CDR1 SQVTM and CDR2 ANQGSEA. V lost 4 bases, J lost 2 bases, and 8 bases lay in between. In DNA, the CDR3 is TGCAGCGTTGGGACCTCTCAAGAGACCCAGTACTTC. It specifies CSVGTSQETQYF.

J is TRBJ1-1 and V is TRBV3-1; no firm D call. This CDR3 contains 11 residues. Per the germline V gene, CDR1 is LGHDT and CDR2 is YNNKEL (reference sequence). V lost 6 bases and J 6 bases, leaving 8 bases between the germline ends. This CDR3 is CASRNGAEAFF. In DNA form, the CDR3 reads TGTGCCAGCAGGAATGGAGCTGAAGCTTTCTTT. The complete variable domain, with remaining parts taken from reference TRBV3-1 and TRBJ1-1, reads DTAVSQTPKYLVTQMGNDKSIKCEQNLGHDTMYWYKQDSKKFLKIMFSYNNKELIINETVPNRFSPKSPDKAHLNLHINSLELGDSAVYFCASRNGAEAFFGQGTRLTVV.

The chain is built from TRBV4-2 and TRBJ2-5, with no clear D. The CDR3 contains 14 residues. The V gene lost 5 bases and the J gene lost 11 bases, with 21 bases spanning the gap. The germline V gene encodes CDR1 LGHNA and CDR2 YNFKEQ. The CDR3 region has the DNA TGTGCCAGCAGCTGGACGGTCCAGAACAATGAGCAGTACTTC. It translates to CASSWTVQNNEQYF.

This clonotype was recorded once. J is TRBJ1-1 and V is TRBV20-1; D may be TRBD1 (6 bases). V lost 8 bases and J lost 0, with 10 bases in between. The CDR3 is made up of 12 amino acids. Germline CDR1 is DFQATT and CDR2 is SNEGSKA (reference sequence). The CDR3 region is CSTKGVNTEAFF. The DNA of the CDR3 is TGCAGTACCAAGGGGGTGAACACTGAAGCTTTCTTT.

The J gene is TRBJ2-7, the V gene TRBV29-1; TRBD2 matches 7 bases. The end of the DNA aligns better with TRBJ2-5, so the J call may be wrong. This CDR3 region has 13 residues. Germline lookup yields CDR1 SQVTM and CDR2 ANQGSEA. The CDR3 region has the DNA TGCAGCGTCGCCCCTAGCGGCAAAGAGACCCAGTACTTC. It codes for CSVAPSGKETQYF.

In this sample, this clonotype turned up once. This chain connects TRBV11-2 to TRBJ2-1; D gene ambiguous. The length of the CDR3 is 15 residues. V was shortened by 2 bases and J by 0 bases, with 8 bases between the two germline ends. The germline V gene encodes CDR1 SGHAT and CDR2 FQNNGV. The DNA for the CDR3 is TGTGCCAGCAGCTTATCGTTCAGCTCCTACAATGAGCAGTTCTTC. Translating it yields CASSLSFSSYNEQFF.